These 25 T cell receptor beta chains were sequenced from one sample in a study of CD4 T cells in relation to SARS-CoV-2 and coronaviruses (dated by TCRdb to about 2021). Library construction relied on the immunoSEQ multiplex PCR assay. TCRdb holds this immuneACCESS table with in-frame rearrangements only. Some clones are missing; in checked studies, unresolved V genes explain under half, and the rest has no known cause. The sample table contains under 25,000 clones; only one count was recorded for about 75% of them. In total, the top ten clones hold approximately 13% of the sample. CD4+ T cells from unexposed donors were collected before the COVID-19 pandemic (2011-2018). After around 10 days of culture, CD4+ T cells were isolated with the EasySep CD4+ T cell isolation kit. For these receptors, no antigen is known. Input material: CD4+ T cells from PBMCs, cultured in vitro. These receptors all come from a human donor in good health.

The chain carries TRBV4-1 and TRBJ1-2; D gene ambiguous. The CDR3 runs 16 residues. With 1 base removed from V and 5 bases from J, the gap between germline ends came to 17 bases. The germline V gene has CDR1 MGHRA and CDR2 YSYEKL. This CDR3 is CASSQAAGQVLYGYTF. The DNA for the CDR3 is TGCGCCAGCAGCCAAGCTGCTGGCCAGGTCCTTTATGGCTACACCTTC.

The V call is TRBV7-9, the J call TRBJ2-1; D perhaps matches TRBD2 (7 bases). The CDR3 length is 17 residues. Germline assignment: CDR1 SEHNR and CDR2 FQNEAQ (reference sequence). The V and J ends lost 7 bases and 0 bases respectively, with 19 bases between them. The CDR3 coding sequence is TGTGCCAGCATCAACCCTGGGGGCGGGAGCTCCTACAATGAGCAGTTCTTC. Translation gives CASINPGGGSSYNEQFF. The full variable domain, in which reference TRBV7-9 and TRBJ2-1 provide the parts outside the CDR3, is DTGVSQNPRHKITKRGQNVTFRCDPISEHNRLYWYRQTLGQGPEFLTYFQNEAQLEKSRLLSDRFSAERPKGSFSTLEIQRTEQGDSAMYLCASINPGGGSSYNEQFFGPGTRLTVL.

This clone was detected only once. V is TRBV7-8 and J is TRBJ1-6, with D uncertain. Between the trimmed V and J ends, which lost 2 bases and 5 bases, there was a span of 13 bases. CDR3 length equals 16 residues. CDR1 and CDR2 (germline): SGHVS, FQNEAQ. CDR3 protein: CASSLIGFGNNSPLHF. The CDR3 coding sequence is TGTGCCAGCAGCTTAATAGGGTTTGGTAATAATTCACCCCTCCACTTT.

This clone was observed a single time. The gene calls are TRBV6-5 and TRBJ2-1; possibly TRBD2 for D (5 bases). Germline lookup yields CDR1 MNHEY and CDR2 SVGAGI. This CDR3 contains 15 residues. Trimming shortened V by 7 bases and J by 7 bases, and 20 bases separated the two germline ends. The CDR3, as DNA: TGTGCCAGCAATCGAGCTTTTGGACCGGGAAATGAGCAGTTCTTC. Its protein product is CASNRAFGPGNEQFF.

This chain uses TRBV29-1 with TRBJ2-5; TRBD2 matches 9 bases. Germline values: CDR1 SQVTM, CDR2 ANQGSEA. The CDR3 runs to 14 residues. The V gene end was trimmed by 6 bases and the J gene end by 5 bases; junction bases not matched to a gene: 10. CDR3 protein: CSVDIAGVGETQYF. The CDR3 DNA follows: TGCAGCGTAGATATAGCGGGAGTGGGGGAGACCCAGTACTTC.

The chain is built from TRBV28 and TRBJ2-7; TRBD2 might be the D (5 bases). CDR1 MDHEN and CDR2 SYDVKM come from the germline V gene. The CDR3 has 15 amino acids. V lost 5 bases and J lost 6, with 20 bases in between. The CDR3 region has the DNA TGTGCCAGCAGTATAATAGTGAGTCAAGAGGGCGAGCAGTACTTC. It yields the protein CASSIIVSQEGEQYF.

The rearrangement uses TRBV11-2 and TRBJ1-1; D is possibly TRBD1 (5 bases). The ends were cut back, 2 bases at V and 7 bases at J, with 14 bases in the middle. Germline CDR1 is SGHAT and CDR2 is FQNNGV. The CDR3 is 14 residues long. The CDR3 loop is CASSLIKGLGEAFF. CDR3 bases: TGTGCCAGCAGCTTAATAAAGGGGTTGGGTGAAGCTTTCTTT.

For the CDR3, the DNA is TGTGCCAGCAGCGCCGGGACTAGCGGGAGGTGGGCAGATACGCAGTATTTT. Encoded protein: CASSAGTSGRWADTQYF. This chain uses TRBV11-2 with TRBJ2-3, with 15 bases identical to TRBD2. The ends lost 5 bases at V and 4 bases at J; junction bases unmatched: 7. The CDR3 totals 17 residues. Germline assignment: CDR1 SGHAT and CDR2 FQNNGV.

The chain uses TRBV5-4 and TRBJ2-7; possible D gene TRBD2, 6 bases. Germline V gene lookup returns CDR1 SGHNT and CDR2 YYREEE (reference sequence). This CDR3 spans 13 amino acids. V was shortened by 0 bases and J by 3 bases, with 7 bases between the two germline ends. As DNA, the CDR3 is TGTGCCAGCAGCTTGGAGGGAGGCTACGAGCAGTACTTC. Amino acid sequence: CASSLEGGYEQYF.

This clone was seen a few times. The rearrangement links TRBV2 to TRBJ1-1, with D perhaps TRBD1 (5 bases). Trimming removed 5 bases at V and 1 base at J, with 8 bases between. Germline V CDR1 and CDR2: SNHLY, FYNNEI. The CDR3 covers 13 residues. CDR3 coding DNA: TGTGCCAGCAGTCTTGGACAGAACACTGAAGCTTTCTTT. Translation: CASSLGQNTEAFF.

V is TRBV7-3 and J is TRBJ2-1; no clear D. The CDR3 runs to 13 residues. Germline CDR1 and CDR2: SGHTA and FQGTGA. Deletions cut 1 base from V and 5 bases from J, with 6 bases between. The DNA for the CDR3 is TGTGCCAGCAGCTTAATGGGTGACAATGAGCAGTTCTTC. This sequence encodes CASSLMGDNEQFF.

The CDR3 spells CASSLASGLAFF. Here the CDR3 DNA reads TGTGCCAGCAGCTTGGCGTCGGGGTTGGCTTTCTTT. V and J are TRBV5-6 and TRBJ1-1; D is unclear. This CDR3 spans 12 amino acids. The ends were cut back, 0 bases at V and 11 bases at J, with 11 bases in the middle. Germline-derived CDR1 and CDR2 are SGHDT and YYEEEE.

The chain employs TRBV11-2 and TRBJ2-5; 9 positions agree with TRBD2. Germline V gene sequence: CDR1 SGHAT, CDR2 FQNNGV. CDR3 length equals 13 residues. V gave up 5 bases and J gave up 5 bases; unmatched junction bases: 3. CDR3: CASSPGTSETQYF. The CDR3 bases are TGTGCCAGCAGCCCTGGGACTAGCGAGACCCAGTACTTC.

This clone was observed a single time. The chain links TRBV28 to TRBJ2-4, with 11 nucleotides matching TRBD1. V shed 4 bases, J shed 7 bases, and the junction held 18 bases outside the gene matches. The CDR3 runs to 19 residues. The germline CDR1 and CDR2 sequences are MDHEN and SYDVKM. The CDR3 reads CASSSSINRDRGKWNIQYF. Here the CDR3 DNA reads TGTGCCAGCAGTTCGTCCATTAACCGGGACAGGGGGAAGTGGAACATTCAGTACTTC.

This sequence joins TRBV7-9 and TRBJ2-1; no clear D. The germline V gene has CDR1 SEHNR and CDR2 FQNEAQ (reference sequence). V dropped 4 bases and J dropped 5 bases, with 9 bases sitting between them. The CDR3 is made up of 13 amino acids. CDR3 sequence: CASSWSRDNEQFF. The DNA for the CDR3 is TGTGCCAGCAGCTGGAGCCGGGACAATGAGCAGTTCTTC.

This chain joins TRBV19 and TRBJ1-6; D gene unclear. V dropped 5 bases and J dropped 10 bases, with 9 bases sitting between them. CDR3 length equals 12 residues. The germline V gene has CDR1 LNHDA and CDR2 SQIVND (reference sequence). Here the CDR3 reads CASSQERSPLHF. As DNA, the CDR3 is TGTGCCAGTAGTCAGGAGCGCTCACCCCTCCACTTT.

A single count supports this clone. The chain employs TRBV28 and TRBJ2-5; TRBD2 matches 8 bases. Germline trimming cut 8 bases from V and 3 bases from J; bases unmatched to any gene: 8. This CDR3 has 14 amino acids. Germline V lookup: CDR1 MDHEN, CDR2 SYDVKM. The CDR3 region is CASGPGGGEETQYF. The CDR3 bases are TGTGCCAGCGGCCCGGGGGGGGGAGAAGAGACCCAGTACTTC.

The CDR3 DNA sequence: TGTGCCAGCAGCTACCATATATCGGGTGAAAAACTGTTTTTT. Translation gives CASSYHISGEKLFF. The chain couples TRBV11-2 to TRBJ1-4; D gene ambiguous. The CDR3 extends over 14 amino acids. Germline loops: CDR1 SGHAT, CDR2 FQNNGV. V was shortened by 4 bases and J by 7 bases, with 13 bases between the two germline ends.

As DNA, the CDR3 is TGTGCCAGCAGCTTCAACAGGGATTTGAACAATGAGCAGTTCTTC. It translates to CASSFNRDLNNEQFF. V gene TRBV11-1 combines with J gene TRBJ2-1, with D perhaps TRBD1 (6 bases). The germline gives CDR1 SGHAT, CDR2 FQDESV (reference sequence). The CDR3 covers 15 residues. With 3 bases removed from V and 5 bases from J, the gap between germline ends came to 14 bases. The full variable domain, rest sourced from reference TRBV11-1 and TRBJ2-1, is EAEVAQSPRYKITEKSQAVAFWCDPISGHATLYWYRQILGQGPELLVQFQDESVVDDSQLPKDRFSAERLKGVDSTLKIQPAELGDSAMYLCASSFNRDLNNEQFFGPGTRLTVL.

V and J are TRBV5-4 and TRBJ1-4; D is perhaps TRBD1 (5 bases). The V gene's germline CDR1 is SGHNT and CDR2 YYREEE (reference sequence). Trimming took 2 bases from V and 1 from J, leaving 15 bases between them. The length of the CDR3 is 17 residues. CDR3 sequence: CASSFGARGGTNEKLFF. DNA of the CDR3: TGTGCCAGCAGCTTTGGGGCTCGTGGGGGAACTAATGAAAAACTGTTTTTT.

This clone was counted once. CDR3: CASSQGAGGGEQYF. In DNA form, the CDR3 reads TGTGCCAGCAGCCAAGGAGCGGGAGGAGGCGAGCAGTACTTC. J is TRBJ2-7 and V is TRBV3-1 (or the pseudogene TRBV3-2); 9 nucleotides agree with TRBD2. The CDR3 is made up of 14 amino acids. V was clipped by 1 base and J by 6 bases; unmatched bases: 4. Germline CDR1 is LGHDT and CDR2 is YNNKEL (reference sequence).

The chain carries TRBV5-1 and TRBJ2-2, with TRBD2 matching 7 bases. The CDR3 runs 16 residues. In germline, CDR1 is SGHRS, CDR2 YFSETQ. Germline trimming cut 1 base from V and 7 bases from J; bases unmatched to any gene: 10. As DNA, the CDR3 is TGCGCCAGCAGCTTGAGTATCGGGGAGGGTGTCGGGGAGCTGTTTTTT. It is translated as CASSLSIGEGVGELFF.

This clone turned up a few times. The chain has TRBV10-1 and TRBJ2-3; no firm D call. The germline CDR1 and CDR2 sequences are WNHNN and SYGVQD (reference sequence). V was clipped by 2 bases and J by 6 bases, with 9 bases between them. This CDR3 comprises 13 residues. CDR3 in amino acids: CASSEPGRDTQYF. CDR3 nucleotide sequence: TGCGCCAGCAGTGAGCCAGGCCGCGATACGCAGTATTTT.

The V and J genes are TRBV4-1 and TRBJ1-5; no reliable D call. Germline lookup yields CDR1 MGHRA and CDR2 YSYEKL. The germline V and J ends were trimmed by 3 bases and 0 bases, with 6 bases remaining between them. This CDR3 region has 14 residues. CDR3 sequence: CASSHGYSNQPQHF. The CDR3 DNA is TGCGCCAGCAGCCACGGGTATAGCAATCAGCCCCAGCATTTT.

The J gene is TRBJ2-5, the V gene TRBV12-5; 10 nucleotides agree with TRBD2. The germline V gene encodes CDR1 LGHNT and CDR2 FRNRAP. J gave up 4 bases and V 0 bases, and 5 bases lay outside the gene matches. The CDR3 has 16 residues. CDR3 protein: CASGLVAGGPGETQYF. In DNA form, the CDR3 reads TGTGCTAGTGGTTTGGTAGCGGGAGGGCCGGGAGAGACCCAGTACTTC. Full variable domain (rest looked up from reference TRBV12-5 and TRBJ2-5): DARVTQTPRHKVTEMGQEVTMRCQPILGHNTVFWYRQTMMQGLELLAYFRNRAPLDDSGMPKDRFSAEMPDATLATLKIQPSEPRDSAVYFCASGLVAGGPGETQYFGPGTRLLVL.